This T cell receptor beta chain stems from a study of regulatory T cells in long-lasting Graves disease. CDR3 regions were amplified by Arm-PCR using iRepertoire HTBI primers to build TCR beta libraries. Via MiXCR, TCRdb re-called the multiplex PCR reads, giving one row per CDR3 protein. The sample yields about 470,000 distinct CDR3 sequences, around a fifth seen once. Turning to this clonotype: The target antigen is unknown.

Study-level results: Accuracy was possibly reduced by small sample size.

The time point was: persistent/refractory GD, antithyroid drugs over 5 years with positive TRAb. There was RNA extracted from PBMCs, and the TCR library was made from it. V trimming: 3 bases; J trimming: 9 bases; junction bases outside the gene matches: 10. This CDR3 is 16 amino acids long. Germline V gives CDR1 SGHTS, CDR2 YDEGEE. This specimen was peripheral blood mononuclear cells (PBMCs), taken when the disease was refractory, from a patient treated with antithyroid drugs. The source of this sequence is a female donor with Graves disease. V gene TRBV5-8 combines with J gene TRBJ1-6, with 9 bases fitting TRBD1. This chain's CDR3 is CASSSLRDRDFSPLHF. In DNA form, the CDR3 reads TGTGCCAGCAGCTCACTCCGGGACAGGGATTTTTCACCCCTCCACTTT.